The text below deals with one T cell receptor beta chain. This entry is derived from a study of blood T cell repertoires in COVID-19. Across the whole study: PBMCs, B-cell-depleted T cells, or T cells provided the cDNA or gDNA that made up the material.

Germline V gene data show CDR1 as SGHTA and CDR2 as FQGNSA. The CDR3 is made up of 14 amino acids. Trimming stripped 5 bases from V and 2 bases from J, with 12 bases between. TCRdb's table, derived via immunoSEQ multiplex PCR, lists solely in-frame clones and lacks some. The profile shows about 220,000 clones, approximately 81% of them singletons. The V gene is TRBV7-2, the J gene TRBJ1-1; TRBD1 is a possible D gene (5 bases). The sequence was obtained from a man aged 25-45 years with active or convalescent COVID-19. The specimen was peripheral blood. The CDR3 DNA reads as TGTGCCAGCAGCGGCGGGACCCTCAACACTGAAGCTTTCTTT. Amino acid sequence: CASSGGTLNTEAFF.